This paragraph covers one T cell receptor beta chain sequence. These data belong to a study of cytomegalovirus exposure and HLA in healthy donors. PCR used 60 Vbeta primers and 13 Jbeta primers. TCRdb's copy holds only in-frame clones and misses some; the assay was immunoSEQ multiplex PCR. The table lists 170,000 or so clones, around four fifths of them singletons, with about 1.4% in the top ten. The CDR3 sequence is 14 residues long. With 8 bases removed from V and 2 bases from J, the gap between germline ends came to 13 bases. Germline-derived CDR1 and CDR2 are MNHEY and SVGAGI. What was sequenced was PBMCs. The rearrangement uses TRBV6-5 and TRBJ1-5; no definite D call. The clonotype originates from a woman aged 25 to 45 in good health and CMV-seronegative. CDR3 sequence (DNA): TGTGCCAGCGGAGGCACCGCGGGCAATCAGCCCCAGCATTTT. Translated: CASGGTAGNQPQHF.